The 24 T cell receptor beta chains given below trace back to one sample, sequenced in a study of shared clonotypes between healthy human individuals. The method was immunoSEQ multiplex PCR; TCRdb's version includes in-frame clones alone and lacks a portion of them. The data contain around 1 million clones, around three quarters of them singletons. Material: memory CD4+ T cells sorted from blood. The subset here: CD45RA-negative fraction. The origin of the receptors is a man aged 18 to 29 in good health.

With respect to this clone: An end of the junction does not agree with germline; a read error may underlie this. This chain connects TRBV7-7 to TRBJ2-3, with D perhaps TRBD1 (5 bases). The germline V gene encodes CDR1 SSHAT and CDR2 FNYEAQ (reference sequence). The CDR3 has 14 residues. In DNA, the CDR3 is TGTGCTAGCAGCTTAGGGGTCGGGTTGGATACGCAGTATTTT. Translating gives CASSLGVGLDTQYF.

This clone was recorded only once. The V and J genes are TRBV5-1 and TRBJ1-6; D is perhaps TRBD1 (6 bases). Per the germline V gene, CDR1 is SGHRS and CDR2 is YFSETQ. This CDR3 is 14 amino acids long. Trimming removed 0 bases at V and 10 bases at J, with 11 bases between. DNA of the CDR3: TGCGCCAGCAGCTTGGATGGGGGCAGCTCACCCCTCCACTTT. This codes for CASSLDGGSSPLHF.

The chain employs TRBV30 and TRBJ1-1, with D perhaps TRBD1 (5 bases). Trimming pared 5 bases from V and 2 bases from J, leaving 18 bases between. The CDR3 is 15 amino acids. Germline CDR1 GTSNPN, CDR2 SVGIG (reference sequence). Here the CDR3 reads CAWVLLGGTNTEAFF. In nucleotides, the CDR3 is TGTGCCTGGGTCCTCCTGGGGGGTACCAACACTGAAGCTTTCTTT.

This chain uses TRBV27 with TRBJ1-1; D is unclear. V dropped 2 bases and J dropped 2 bases, with 9 bases sitting between them. CDR3 length equals 14 residues. CDR1 is MNHEY, CDR2 SMNVEV, per germline (reference sequence). Here the CDR3 reads CASSLGRFNTEAFF. CDR3 nucleotide sequence: TGTGCCAGCAGTTTAGGCAGATTCAACACTGAAGCTTTCTTT.

The chain is built from TRBV5-1 and TRBJ1-5; TRBD1 matches 7 bases. Germline trimming cut 2 bases from V and 1 base from J; bases unmatched to any gene: 12. CDR3 length: 18 amino acids. The germline V gene has CDR1 SGHRS and CDR2 YFSETQ. The CDR3 loop is CASSFANRGPLSNQPQHF. The CDR3 nucleotides are TGCGCCAGCAGCTTTGCCAACAGGGGACCTCTGAGCAATCAGCCCCAGCATTTT.

This chain links TRBV10-3 with TRBJ2-7; D not resolved. CDR1 is ENHRY and CDR2 is SYGVKD in the germline V gene. Trimming took 4 bases from V and 0 from J, leaving 10 bases between them. The CDR3 is made up of 14 amino acids. The CDR3 is CAISGDPSSYEQYF. CDR3 nucleotides: TGTGCCATCAGTGGAGACCCCAGCTCCTACGAGCAGTACTTC.

The chain uses TRBV5-1 and TRBJ1-4, with D unclear. This CDR3 has 14 amino acids. CDR1 SGHRS and CDR2 YFSETQ come from the germline V gene. The V end was cut by 0 bases, the J end by 6 bases, with 9 bases between. Here the CDR3 reads CASSLDGVYEKLFF. The CDR3 coding sequence is TGCGCCAGCAGCTTGGACGGGGTTTATGAAAAACTGTTTTTT.

The chain carries TRBV7-8 and TRBJ2-7; D unclear. Deletions cut 5 bases from V and 2 bases from J, with 16 bases between. Germline lookup yields CDR1 SGHVS and CDR2 FQNEAQ. CDR3 length equals 15 residues. CDR3 residues: CASSSAGSGTYEQYF. The CDR3 coding sequence is TGTGCCAGCAGCAGCGCCGGGTCCGGAACCTACGAGCAGTACTTC.

The chain combines TRBV19 with TRBJ2-5; no clear D. V shed 6 bases and J shed 0 bases, with 8 bases lying between them. This CDR3 has 13 amino acids. CDR1 is LNHDA and CDR2 is SQIVND in the germline V gene (reference sequence). The CDR3 is CASRTTNQETQYF. The CDR3 DNA sequence: TGTGCCAGTAGAACAACGAACCAAGAGACCCAGTACTTC.

Points on this clone: The identical CDR3 is also encoded by other nucleotide sequences in the sample. The chain joins TRBV7-2 to TRBJ2-3; no definite D call. Trimming took 2 bases from V and 1 from J, leaving 4 bases between them. CDR1 is SGHTA, CDR2 FQGNSA, per germline. This CDR3 has 13 amino acids. CDR3 protein: CASSLWGTDTQYF. CDR3 bases: TGTGCCAGCAGCTTATGGGGCACAGATACGCAGTATTTT.

V is TRBV7-2 and J is TRBJ2-1; 12 nucleotides agree with TRBD2. CDR3 length equals 16 residues. Germline lookup yields CDR1 SGHTA and CDR2 FQGNSA. V dropped 2 bases and J dropped 6; count of bases not matched to a gene: 5. The CDR3 reads CASSLLAGGPGNEQFF. In DNA form, the CDR3 reads TGTGCCAGCAGCTTACTAGCGGGAGGGCCGGGCAATGAGCAGTTCTTC.

The gene calls are TRBV19 and TRBJ1-2, with D unresolved. This CDR3 comprises 16 residues. V gave up 4 bases and J gave up 4 bases, with 19 bases separating them. Germline V gives CDR1 LNHDA, CDR2 SQIVND (reference sequence). The DNA of the CDR3 is TGTGCCAGTAGTACGCGGTTCCGGGCTCATAGCTATGGCTACACCTTC. This codes for CASSTRFRAHSYGYTF.

The chain has TRBV15 and TRBJ2-1; D call uncertain. This CDR3 comprises 16 residues. Trimming left V 3 bases short and J 0 bases short, with 12 bases between. CDR1 is LNHNV and CDR2 is YYDKDF in the germline V gene (reference sequence). CDR3 DNA: TGTGCCACCAGCAGCCCTAGAGCGCCCTCCTACAATGAGCAGTTCTTC. Its translation: CATSSPRAPSYNEQFF.

V usage is TRBV30 and J usage is TRBJ2-7; D may be TRBD1 or TRBD2 (5 bases each). There are 13 residues in the CDR3. CDR1 and CDR2 from the germline V gene are GTSNPN and SVGIG (reference sequence). Between the trimmed V and J ends, which lost 8 bases and 0 bases, there was a span of 14 bases. CDR3: CAGIRDGSYEQYF. CDR3 coding DNA: TGTGCCGGGATCCGGGACGGCTCCTACGAGCAGTACTTC.

J is TRBJ2-3 and V is TRBV15; D unclear. The CDR3 extends over 14 amino acids. Germline CDR1 is LNHNV and CDR2 is YYDKDF (reference sequence). Trimming left V 6 bases short and J 3 bases short, with 13 bases between. CDR3 in amino acids: CATRGGEETDTQYF. DNA for the CDR3: TGTGCCACCAGAGGTGGAGAGGAGACAGATACGCAGTATTTT.

A few counts support this clone. The chain has TRBV6-1 and TRBJ1-2; D gene uncertain. The CDR3 has 16 amino acids. The germline V and J ends were trimmed by 2 bases and 0 bases, with 13 bases remaining between them. Germline V gene data show CDR1 as MNHNS and CDR2 as SASEGT. This chain's CDR3 is CASSERNMQPNYGYTF. Written as DNA, the CDR3 is TGTGCCAGCAGTGAAAGGAATATGCAGCCTAACTATGGCTACACCTTC.

This chain links TRBV5-1 with TRBJ1-2; tentatively, D is TRBD1 (6 bases). CDR1 and CDR2 from the germline V gene are SGHRS and YFSETQ. V shed 4 bases and J shed 6 bases, with 16 bases lying between them. CDR3 length: 14 amino acids. DNA of the CDR3: TGCGCCAGCAGCGTGGAATCCGGGACACATGGCTACACCTTC. Encoded protein: CASSVESGTHGYTF.

The chain joins TRBV6-1 to TRBJ1-1; tentatively, D is TRBD1 (6 bases). V dropped 1 base and J dropped 9 bases, with 15 bases sitting between them. This CDR3 is built from 14 residues. The germline CDR1 and CDR2 sequences are MNHNS and SASEGT. The DNA for the CDR3 is TGTGCCAGCAGTGAAGTAGGTCAGGGGCTGAAAGCTTTCTTT. Translating it yields CASSEVGQGLKAFF.

The J gene is TRBJ1-4, the V gene TRBV7-9; D is unclear. Germline CDR1 is SEHNR and CDR2 is FQNEAQ (reference sequence). The CDR3 is made up of 18 amino acids. V was shortened by 1 base and J by 2 bases, with 17 bases between the two germline ends. CDR3: CASSLGRRGRETNEKLFF. The CDR3 DNA reads TGTGCCAGCAGCTTAGGACGTCGGGGAAGGGAGACTAATGAAAAACTGTTTTTT.

V and J are TRBV18 and TRBJ2-7; D not certain. The CDR3 is 16 residues long. CDR1 KGHSH and CDR2 LQKENI come from the germline V gene. Between the trimmed V and J ends, which lost 0 bases and 0 bases, there was a span of 12 bases. The CDR3 is CASSPPVLGLSYEQYF. In DNA, the CDR3 is TGTGCCAGCTCACCACCGGTTCTGGGCCTCTCCTACGAGCAGTACTTC. The whole variable domain, remainder taken from reference TRBV18 and TRBJ2-7, is NAGVMQNPRHLVRRRGQEARLRCSPMKGHSHVYWYRQLPEEGLKFMVYLQKENIIDESGMPKERFSAEFPKEGPSILRIQQVVRGDSAAYFCASSPPVLGLSYEQYFGPGTRLTVT.

V gene TRBV6-7 combines with J gene TRBJ1-5; maybe TRBD1 (5 bases). TRBV6-7 qualifies as an ORF whose function is uncertain. V was clipped by 0 bases and J by 6 bases, with 18 bases between them. The CDR3 consists of 17 residues. CDR3 coding DNA: TGTGCCAGCAGTTACTCGAAGGCTGTTTCGGGGGGTCAGCCCCAGCATTTT. This gives the protein CASSYSKAVSGGQPQHF.

The chain carries TRBV7-8 and TRBJ2-7, with a weak D call TRBD1 (5 bases). V lost 8 bases to trimming and J lost 8 bases, with 13 bases between them. The V gene's germline CDR1 is SGHVS and CDR2 FQNEAQ. The CDR3 extends over 11 amino acids. This chain's CDR3 is CASGLRDQQYF. The CDR3 nucleotides read TGTGCCAGCGGGCTCAGGGATCAGCAGTACTTC.

This chain uses TRBV7-2 with TRBJ2-7, with a possible D match to TRBD1 (6 bases). Trimming cost V 5 bases and J 0 bases, with 17 bases left between them. CDR1 is SGHTA, CDR2 FQGNSA, per germline. CDR3 length: 16 amino acids. DNA for the CDR3: TGTGCCAGCAGCGCAGGGAAGGGGGTCCGCTCCTACGAGCAGTACTTC. Translation gives CASSAGKGVRSYEQYF. The complete variable domain, with remaining parts taken from reference TRBV7-2 and TRBJ2-7, reads GAGVSQSPSNKVTEKGKDVELRCDPISGHTALYWYRQSLGQGLEFLIYFQGNSAPDKSGLPSDRFSAERTGGSVSTLTIQRTQQEDSAVYLCASSAGKGVRSYEQYFGPGTRLTVT.

The V call is TRBV28, the J call TRBJ2-7, with TRBD1 as a possible D gene (8 bases). Germline-derived CDR1 and CDR2 are MDHEN and SYDVKM. The CDR3 is made up of 14 amino acids. V dropped 7 bases and J dropped 3 bases, with 16 bases sitting between them. Written as DNA, the CDR3 is TGTGCCAGCATCCAACAGGGGGGGCTCTACGAGCAGTACTTC. Protein sequence: CASIQQGGLYEQYF.